The count of the clone carrying this T cell receptor (beta chain) is one. Its antigen remains unidentified. The data were taken from a study of high-grade serous ovarian cancer treatment subgroups. For the study at large: Each sample yielded on average around 7,300 unique TCR beta rearrangements from 12,000 to 15,000 reads. Whole-study findings and limits: Repertoire similarity ranged about 0.11 to 0.8 between tumors of one patient. Only CDR3 was analyzed; CDR1 and CDR2 were not.

Tumor tissue was taken before any definitive surgery or chemotherapy was given. Sequencing used immunoSEQ multiplex PCR; TCRdb keeps in-frame clones, though not all of them. This sample carries fewer than 4,500 clones, around 77% of them seen once, and the ten largest clones take about a sixth. Germline assignment: CDR1 SGDLS and CDR2 YYNGEE. This CDR3 comprises 15 residues. The V gene lost 6 bases and the J gene lost 0 bases, with 12 bases spanning the gap. The TCR originated in a human donor with high-grade serous ovarian cancer. The specimen was tumor tissue. The chain links TRBV9 to TRBJ2-2, with D possibly being TRBD1 (5 bases). The CDR3 nucleotides are TGTGCCAGCACCGGTGGGGCGGCGAACACCGGGGAGCTGTTTTTT. Its translation is CASTGGAANTGELFF.